These 7 T cell receptor beta chains were all obtained from the same sample, sequenced in a study of early T cells in non-severe SARS-CoV-2 infection. TCRdb processed the 5' RACE reads anew with MiXCR; each CDR3 protein has one entry. In the table there are approximately 58,000 distinct CDR3 sequences, around a tenth of which are singletons. The sequenced sample was whole blood. These receptors came from an adult who was a healthcare worker with PCR-confirmed SARS-CoV-2 infection or an uninfected control (not recorded which).

The sample holds many counts of this clonotype. The chain has TRBV7-8 and TRBJ2-2; the D call may be TRBD1 or TRBD2 (5 bases each). Trimming pared 7 bases from V and 3 bases from J, leaving 27 bases between. Germline V gene sequence: CDR1 SGHVS, CDR2 FQNEAQ. The CDR3 has 19 amino acids. The CDR3 region has the DNA TGTGCCAGCACCTTTGGTATCTGGCCGGGACGGTCATACACCGGGGAGCTGTTTTTT. Translation gives CASTFGIWPGRSYTGELFF.

This clonotype has ten or more counts. The chain carries TRBV7-8 and TRBJ2-7, with 10 bases lining up with TRBD1. Germline CDR1 reads SGHVS; CDR2 reads FQNEAQ. This CDR3 is 15 amino acids long. Trimming cost V 6 bases and J 0 bases; bases outside gene matches: 5. The CDR3, as DNA: TGTGCCAGCAGTCGGACAGGGGGGATCTCCTACGAGCAGTACTTC. Protein sequence: CASSRTGGISYEQYF. Complete variable domain (other parts from reference TRBV7-8 and TRBJ2-7): GAGVSQSPRYKVAKRGQDVALRCDPISGHVSLFWYQQALGQGPEFLTYFQNEAQLDKSGLPSDRFFAERPEGSVSTLKIQRTQQEDSAVYLCASSRTGGISYEQYFGPGTRLTVT.

This rearrangement joins TRBV9 to TRBJ2-7; D might be TRBD1 (6 bases). This CDR3 comprises 14 residues. Per germline, CDR1 SGDLS and CDR2 YYNGEE. The V end was cut by 0 bases, the J end by 0 bases, with 7 bases between. The CDR3 DNA reads as TGTGCCAGCAGCGTAGGGACAGCCTCCTACGAGCAGTACTTC. It yields the protein CASSVGTASYEQYF.

About this clonotype: A much larger clone differs from this one at a single base, so this may be a read error. The chain is built from TRBV7-8 and TRBJ2-3; 11 bases agree with TRBD1. Unmatched junction bases numbered 15, after V lost 10 bases and J lost 9 bases. CDR3 length: 15 amino acids. Germline V gives CDR1 SGHVS, CDR2 FQNEAQ. Here the CDR3 DNA reads TGTGCCATCTCTGACGGGACAGGGGGATTATCCACGCAGTATTTT. Protein product: CAISDGTGGLSTQYF.

Many counts were recorded for this clonotype. V gene TRBV20-1 combines with J gene TRBJ2-5; TRBD2 matches 8 bases. The CDR3 runs to 15 residues. Germline V gives CDR1 DFQATT, CDR2 SNEGSKA (reference sequence). J lost 3 bases, V lost 0 bases, and 6 bases had no gene match. The CDR3 sequence is CSARDRSSGKETQYF. In nucleotides, the CDR3 is TGCAGTGCTAGAGATCGTAGTAGCGGGAAAGAGACCCAGTACTTC.

This clonotype is medium-sized (0.01 to 0.1%) within its sample. CDR3: CASSNPPWGVSNEQYF. The CDR3 nucleotides read TGTGCCAGCAGCAATCCTCCCTGGGGGGTAAGCAACGAGCAGTACTTC. The gene calls are TRBV7-2 and TRBJ2-7, with D possibly TRBD2 on 6 matching bases. Trimming pared 5 bases from V and 5 bases from J, leaving 22 bases between. The CDR3 runs to 16 residues. Germline assignment: CDR1 SGHTA and CDR2 FQGNSA.

The chain has TRBV27 and TRBJ1-2; the match to TRBD1 covers 8 bases. The CDR3 is 14 residues long. The trim removed 3 bases at V and 7 bases at J, leaving 7 bases unmatched. Germline V CDR1 and CDR2: MNHEY, SMNVEV (reference sequence). DNA of the CDR3: TGTGCCAGCAGTTTTTCCACAGGGGGTGGTGGCTACACCTTC. Translating gives CASSFSTGGGGYTF.